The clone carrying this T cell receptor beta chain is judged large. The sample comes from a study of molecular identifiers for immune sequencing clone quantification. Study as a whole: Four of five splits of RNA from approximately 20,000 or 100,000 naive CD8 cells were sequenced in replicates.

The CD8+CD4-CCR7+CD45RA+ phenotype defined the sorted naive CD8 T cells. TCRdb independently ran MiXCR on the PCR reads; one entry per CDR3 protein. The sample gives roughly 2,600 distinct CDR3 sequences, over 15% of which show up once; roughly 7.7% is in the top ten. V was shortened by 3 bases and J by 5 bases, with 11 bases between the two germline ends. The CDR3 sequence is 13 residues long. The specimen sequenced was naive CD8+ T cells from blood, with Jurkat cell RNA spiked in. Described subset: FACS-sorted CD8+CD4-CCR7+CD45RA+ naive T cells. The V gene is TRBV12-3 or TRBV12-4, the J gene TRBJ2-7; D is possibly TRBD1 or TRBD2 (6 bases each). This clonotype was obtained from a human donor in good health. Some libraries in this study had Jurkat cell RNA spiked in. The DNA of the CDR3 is TGTGCCAGCAGTTTTGGGGGGCGGAACGAGCAGTACTTC. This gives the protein CASSFGGRNEQYF.